This entry is about one T cell receptor (beta chain). Lacking the conserved final phenylalanine or tryptophan, this CDR3 likely reflects a read error. V lost 6 bases and J 6 bases, leaving 6 bases between the germline ends. The germline V gene has CDR1 KGHSH and CDR2 LQKENI. The CDR3 sequence is 10 residues long. These data originate in a study of regulatory T cells in long-lasting Graves disease. At the level of the study: Patients with new Graves' disease had used antithyroid drugs below 3 months.

Noted time point: newly diagnosed GD, antithyroid drugs for less than 3 months. PBMCs provided the RNA from which the TCR library was made. Patients came from an endocrinology department in Xi'an, China. Arm-PCR of CDR3 regions with iRepertoire HTBI primers generated TCR beta libraries. TCRdb used MiXCR to reprocess the multiplex PCR reads, holding one entry per CDR3 protein. This table has hundreds of thousands of distinct CDR3 sequences, approximately 16% appearing once. This sample also belongs to another study, concerning T cells in Graves' hyperthyroidism and ophthalmopathy. That source notes: Hyperthyroidism, newly diagnosed and lasting under 2 months, affected patients aged 18 to 65. The TCR CDR3 first-round RT-PCR relied on the HTBI primer set.

The clonotype was recovered from a woman between 40 and 65 years old with Graves disease. The sequenced sample was peripheral blood mononuclear cells (PBMCs), obtained at new diagnosis, from a patient treated with antithyroid drugs. The rearrangement joins TRBV18 to TRBJ2-7, with D perhaps matching TRBD2 (6 bases). The CDR3 DNA is TGTGCCAGCTCGGGGGGCGAGCAGTACTCC. As protein: CASSGGEQYS.